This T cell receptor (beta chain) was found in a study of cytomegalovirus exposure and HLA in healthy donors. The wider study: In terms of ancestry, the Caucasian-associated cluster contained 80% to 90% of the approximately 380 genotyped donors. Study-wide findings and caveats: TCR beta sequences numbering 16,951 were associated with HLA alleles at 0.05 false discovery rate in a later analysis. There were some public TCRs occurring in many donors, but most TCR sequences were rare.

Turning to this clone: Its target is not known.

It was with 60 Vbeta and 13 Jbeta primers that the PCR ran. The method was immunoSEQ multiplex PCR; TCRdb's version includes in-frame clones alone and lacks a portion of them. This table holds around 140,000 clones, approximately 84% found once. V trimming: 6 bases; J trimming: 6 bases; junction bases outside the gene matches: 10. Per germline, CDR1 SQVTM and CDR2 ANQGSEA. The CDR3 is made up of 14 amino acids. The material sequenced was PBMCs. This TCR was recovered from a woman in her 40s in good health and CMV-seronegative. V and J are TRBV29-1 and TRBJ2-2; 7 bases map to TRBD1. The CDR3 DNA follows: TGCAGCGTCAAAGACAGGGCAGTGGCCGGGGAGCTGTTTTTT. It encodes CSVKDRAVAGELFF.